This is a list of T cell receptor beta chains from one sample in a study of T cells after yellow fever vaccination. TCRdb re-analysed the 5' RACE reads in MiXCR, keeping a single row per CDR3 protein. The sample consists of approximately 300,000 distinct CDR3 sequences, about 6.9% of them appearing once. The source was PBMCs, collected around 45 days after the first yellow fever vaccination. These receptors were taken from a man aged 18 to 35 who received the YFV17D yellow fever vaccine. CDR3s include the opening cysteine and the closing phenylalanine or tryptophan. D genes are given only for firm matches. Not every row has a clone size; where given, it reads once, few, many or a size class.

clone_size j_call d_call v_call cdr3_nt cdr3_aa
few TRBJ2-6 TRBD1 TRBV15 TGTGCCACCAGCAACCGACAGGGGGGGGCCAACGTCCTGACTTTC CATSNRQGGANVLTF
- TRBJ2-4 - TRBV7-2 TGTGCCAGCAGCTCCTCCGGAAGAGCCAAAAACATTCAGTACTTC CASSSSGRAKNIQYF
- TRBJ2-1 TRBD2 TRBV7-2 TGTGCTTCACTAGCGGGGGGGGGGAATGAGCAGTTCTTC CASLAGGGNEQFF
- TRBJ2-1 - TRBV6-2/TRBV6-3 TGTGCCAGCAGTTACGCTAGGGGGGGGGCCTACAATGAGCAGTTCTTC CASSYARGGAYNEQFF
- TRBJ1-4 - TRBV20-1 TGCTGTGCTAGGCCCGGGCGAAAGAATGAAAAACTGTTTTTT CCARPGRKNEKLFF
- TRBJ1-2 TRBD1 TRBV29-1 TGCAGCGTTGGTTCGGGACAGAGCTTATATGGCTACACCTTC CSVGSGQSLYGYTF
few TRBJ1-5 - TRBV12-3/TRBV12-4 TGTGCCAGCGATTTCGGGTACAGCAATCAGCCCCAGCATTTT CASDFGYSNQPQHF
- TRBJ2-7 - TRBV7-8 TGTGCCAGCAGCTTAGTGGCGGGCCTCTCCTACGAGCAGTACTTC CASSLVAGLSYEQYF
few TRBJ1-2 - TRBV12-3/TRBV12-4 TGTGCCAGCAGTCCTCGATTGACCGGCGGTGGCTACACCTTC CASSPRLTGGGYTF
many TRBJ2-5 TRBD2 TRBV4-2 TGTGCCAGCAGCCAGGTGGGCGGGGGGGCCTCGAGATTGGACCAAGAGACCCAGTACTTC CASSQVGGGASRLDQETQYF
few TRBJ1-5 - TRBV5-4 TGTGCCAGCAGCTTGGGAAGGGGATGGAAGCAGCCCCAGCATTTT CASSLGRGWKQPQHF
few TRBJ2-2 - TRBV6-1 TGTGCCAGCAGACCCTTGGGGCAGAACACCGGGGAGCTGTTTTTT CASRPLGQNTGELFF
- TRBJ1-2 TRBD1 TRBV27 TGTGCCAGCAGTTTATCTCTTGGGACAGGCCAGGGGGGCTACACCTTC CASSLSLGTGQGGYTF
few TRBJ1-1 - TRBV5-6 TGTGCCAGCAGCTTGGTAGACCGACTGAACACTGAAGCTTTCTTT CASSLVDRLNTEAFF
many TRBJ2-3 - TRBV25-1 TGTGCCAGCAGTATTAACACAGATACGCAGTATTTT CASSINTDTQYF
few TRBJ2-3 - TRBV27 TGTGCCAGCAGTCCGCTGGGAAGGGGTGGTACAGATACGCAGTATTTT CASSPLGRGGTDTQYF
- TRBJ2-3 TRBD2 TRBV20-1 TGCAGTGCCCTAGGACTAGCGGGTAGCACAGATACGCAGTATTTT CSALGLAGSTDTQYF
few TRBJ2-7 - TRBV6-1 TGTGCCAGATCCTCTAAAGACGGCTCCTACGAGCAGTACTTC CARSSKDGSYEQYF
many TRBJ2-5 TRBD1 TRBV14 TGTGCCAGCAGCCAACGGACCGGGACAGGGGTCCCGGAGACCCAGTACTTC CASSQRTGTGVPETQYF
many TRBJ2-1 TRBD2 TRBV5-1 TGCGCCAGCAGCTTGGCCAGCGGGGGCTATAACAATGAGCAGTTCTTC CASSLASGGYNNEQFF
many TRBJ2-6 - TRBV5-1 TGCGCCAGCAGCTTGAATCGACAGCCTCTGAGCTCTGGGGCCAACGTCCTGACTTTC CASSLNRQPLSSGANVLTF
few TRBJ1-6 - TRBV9 TGTGCCAGCGGAGACAGATCACCCCTCCACTTT CASGDRSPLHF
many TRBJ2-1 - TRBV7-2 TGTGCCAGCATTACCCCCACCTACAATGAGCAGTTCTTC CASITPTYNEQFF
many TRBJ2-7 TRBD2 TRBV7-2 TGTGCCAGCAGCCGCGGGGGGGCCCCTGCTTACGAGCAGTACTTC CASSRGGAPAYEQYF
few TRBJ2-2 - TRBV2 TGTGCCAGCAGTGATCGGTTAGGGTCGGAAGGACCTACGAACACCGGGGAGCTGTTTTTT CASSDRLGSEGPTNTGELFF
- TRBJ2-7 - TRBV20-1 TGCAGTGCTAACAGACAGATCGAGCAGTACTTC CSANRQIEQYF
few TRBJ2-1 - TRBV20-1 TGCAGTGCCAGTCGACGGGTTGATGAGCAGTTCTTC CSASRRVDEQFF
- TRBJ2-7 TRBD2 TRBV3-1 TGTGCCAGCAGCCCGCCGGGACTAGCGGGCTACGAGCAGTACTTC CASSPPGLAGYEQYF
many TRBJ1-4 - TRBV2 TGTGCCAGCAGTGATCTGGGCAGGGGCCATTTGGCAACTAATGAAAAACTGTTTTTT CASSDLGRGHLATNEKLFF
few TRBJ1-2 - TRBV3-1 TGTGCCAGCAGCCGGGGGCGGTACTATGGCTACACCTTC CASSRGRYYGYTF
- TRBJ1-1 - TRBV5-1 TGCGCCAGCAGCTTACCTGGGGGGAACACTGAAGCTTTCTTT CASSLPGGNTEAFF
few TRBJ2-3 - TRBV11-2 TGTGCCAGCAGCTTAGGAGGTCCCCTTCAGACAAGCACAGATACGCAGTATTTT CASSLGGPLQTSTDTQYF
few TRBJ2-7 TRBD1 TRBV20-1 TGCAGTGCTAAGGACAGGGTGGATGAGCAGTACTTC CSAKDRVDEQYF
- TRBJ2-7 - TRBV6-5 TGTGCCAGGAGTAGGGACGGCTACGAGCAGTACTTC CARSRDGYEQYF
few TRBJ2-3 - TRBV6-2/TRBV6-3 TGTGCCAGCCGAAGAGGTGGGACCGCGGCACCGAATACGCAGTATTTT CASRRGGTAAPNTQYF
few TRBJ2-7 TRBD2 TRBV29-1 TGCAGCGTGACTAGCGGGGTGTCCTACGAGCAGTACTTC CSVTSGVSYEQYF
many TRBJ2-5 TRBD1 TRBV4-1 TGCGCCAGCAGCCAAAGGGACAGACAAGAGACCCAGTACTTC CASSQRDRQETQYF
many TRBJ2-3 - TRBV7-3 TGTGCCAGCAGCCTCCCGCCGGGTACGCAGTATTTT CASSLPPGTQYF
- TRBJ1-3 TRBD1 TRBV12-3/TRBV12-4 TGTGCCAGCATTCTCCGGGGACAGTTTAGGAGCTCAAGAACTGGAAACACCATATATTTT CASILRGQFRSSRTGNTIYF
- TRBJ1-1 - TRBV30 TGTGCCTGGAATGTTGCGATCTTGGGAGGCCAGAACACTGAAGCTTTCTTT CAWNVAILGGQNTEAFF
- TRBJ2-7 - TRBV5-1 TGCGCCAGCAGCTTGAATACAGGGCTCTACGAGCAGTACTTC CASSLNTGLYEQYF
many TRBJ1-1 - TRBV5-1 TGCGCCAGCAGCTTGATGCGGGGGAACACTGAAGCTTTCTTT CASSLMRGNTEAFF